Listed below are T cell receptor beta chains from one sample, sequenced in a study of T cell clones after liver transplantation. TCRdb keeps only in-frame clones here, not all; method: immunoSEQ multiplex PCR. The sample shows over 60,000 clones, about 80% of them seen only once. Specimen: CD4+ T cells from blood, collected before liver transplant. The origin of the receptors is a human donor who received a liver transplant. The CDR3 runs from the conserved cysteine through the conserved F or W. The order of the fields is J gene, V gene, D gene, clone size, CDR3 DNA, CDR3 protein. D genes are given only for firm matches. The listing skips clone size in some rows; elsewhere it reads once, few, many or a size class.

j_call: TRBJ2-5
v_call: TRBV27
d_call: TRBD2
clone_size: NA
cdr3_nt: TGTGCCAGCAGTTTAGGGACTAGGGAGACCCAGTACTTC
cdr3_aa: CASSLGTRETQYF

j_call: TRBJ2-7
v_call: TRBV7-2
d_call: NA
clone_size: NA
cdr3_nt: TGTGCCAGCAGCTTTCGGGGGCGAAGTTCCTACGAGCAGTACTTC
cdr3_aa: CASSFRGRSSYEQYF

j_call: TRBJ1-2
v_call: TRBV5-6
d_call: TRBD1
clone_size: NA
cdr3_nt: TGTGCCAGCAGCTTATTTCCAGGACAGGGGATTGGCTACACCTTC
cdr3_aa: CASSLFPGQGIGYTF

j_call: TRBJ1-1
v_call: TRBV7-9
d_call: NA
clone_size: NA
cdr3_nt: TGTGCCAGCAGCCCTTCGGGGGGAGGGACTGAAGCTTTCTTT
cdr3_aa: CASSPSGGGTEAFF

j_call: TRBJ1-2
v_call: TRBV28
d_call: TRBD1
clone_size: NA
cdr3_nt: TGTGCCAGCAGTTCGCCGGGACAGGGGCACTATGGCTACACCTTC
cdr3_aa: CASSSPGQGHYGYTF

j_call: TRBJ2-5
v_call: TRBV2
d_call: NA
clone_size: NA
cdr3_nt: TGTGCCAGCAGTAGTCTAACACAAGAGACCCAGTACTTC
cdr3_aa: CASSSLTQETQYF

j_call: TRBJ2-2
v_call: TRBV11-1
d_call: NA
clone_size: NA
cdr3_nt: TGTGCCAGCAGCCCCTCAGGGTGGGGACACTTGAACACCGGGGAGCTGTTTTTT
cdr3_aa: CASSPSGWGHLNTGELFF

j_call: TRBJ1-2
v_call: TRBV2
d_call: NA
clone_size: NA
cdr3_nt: TGTGCCAGTGCTTGGATTGTGGGGGATGGCTACACCTTC
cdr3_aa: CASAWIVGDGYTF

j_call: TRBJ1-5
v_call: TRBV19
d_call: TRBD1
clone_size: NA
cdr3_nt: TGTGCCAGTAGAATGCCGGGACAGGGCATCTTCAGTCAGCCCCAGCATTTT
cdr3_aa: CASRMPGQGIFSQPQHF

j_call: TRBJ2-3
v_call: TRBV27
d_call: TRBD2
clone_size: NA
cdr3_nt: TGTGCCAGCAGTTTATTCCGTAGCGGGAGTGGCACAGATACGCAGTATTTT
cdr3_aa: CASSLFRSGSGTDTQYF

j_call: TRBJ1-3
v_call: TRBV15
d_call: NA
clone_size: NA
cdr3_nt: TGTGCCACCAGCAGAGAGTTCAGCTCTGGAAACACCATATATTTT
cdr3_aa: CATSREFSSGNTIYF

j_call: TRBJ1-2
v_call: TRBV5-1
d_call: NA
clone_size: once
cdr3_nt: TGCGCCAGCAGCTTGACCTACCCAGGGAATGGCTACACCTTC
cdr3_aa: CASSLTYPGNGYTF

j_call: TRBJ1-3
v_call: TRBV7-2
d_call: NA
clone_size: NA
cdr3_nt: TGTGCCAGCAGCTCGGACAGAGTTAGCTCTGGAAACACCATATATTTT
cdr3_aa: CASSSDRVSSGNTIYF

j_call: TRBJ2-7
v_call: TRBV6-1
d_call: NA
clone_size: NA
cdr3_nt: TGTGCCAGCAGTATTAGGGACCCGGCCTACGAGCAGTACTTC
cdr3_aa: CASSIRDPAYEQYF

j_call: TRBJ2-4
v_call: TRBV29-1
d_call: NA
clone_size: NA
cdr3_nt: TGCAGCGTTGAAGGACTAGCCAAAAACATTCAGTACTTC
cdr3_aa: CSVEGLAKNIQYF

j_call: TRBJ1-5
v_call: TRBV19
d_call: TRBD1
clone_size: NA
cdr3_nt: TGTGCCAGTGCAGGACAGGGGGGAAATCAGCCCCAGCATTTT
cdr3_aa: CASAGQGGNQPQHF

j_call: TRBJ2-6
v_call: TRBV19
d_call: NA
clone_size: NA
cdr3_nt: TGTGCCAGTAGTCCTACGGGGTTAAGCTCTGGGGCCAACGTCCTGACTTTC
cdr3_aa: CASSPTGLSSGANVLTF

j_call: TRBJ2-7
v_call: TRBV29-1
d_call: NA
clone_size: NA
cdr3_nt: TGCAGCGCCTCGGACAGTAAGAAGCAGTACTTC
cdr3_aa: CSASDSKKQYF

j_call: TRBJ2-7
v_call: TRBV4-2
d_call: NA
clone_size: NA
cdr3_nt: TGTGCCAGCAGCCAATCCGACCTAGCGGGATTTGCTCGGGGACAGGTCGAGCAGTACTTC
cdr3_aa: CASSQSDLAGFARGQVEQYF

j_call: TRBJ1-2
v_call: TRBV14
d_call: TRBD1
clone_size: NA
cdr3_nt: TGTGCCAGCAGCCAAAAACAGGGGGCGAATGGCTACACCTTC
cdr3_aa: CASSQKQGANGYTF

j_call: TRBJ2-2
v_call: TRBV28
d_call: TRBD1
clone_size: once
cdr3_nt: TGTGCCAGCAGTGATCTAACAGGGGTTTCCGGGGAGCTGTTTTTT
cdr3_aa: CASSDLTGVSGELFF

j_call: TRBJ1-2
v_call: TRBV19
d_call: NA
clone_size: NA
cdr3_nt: TGTGCCAGTAGTATACAGGGAGACTATGGCTACACCTTC
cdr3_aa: CASSIQGDYGYTF

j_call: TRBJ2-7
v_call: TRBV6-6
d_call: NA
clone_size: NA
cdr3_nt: TGTGCCAGCAGTTTTAGGGGGACCCGATACGAGCAGTACTTC
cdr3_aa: CASSFRGTRYEQYF

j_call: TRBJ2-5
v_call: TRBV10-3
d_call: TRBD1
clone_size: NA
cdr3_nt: TGTGCCATCGGGGGGACAGGGGGCAAAGAGACCCAGTACTTC
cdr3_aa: CAIGGTGGKETQYF

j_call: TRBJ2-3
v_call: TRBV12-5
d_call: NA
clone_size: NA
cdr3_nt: TGTGCTAGTGGTCTCTCTGGCACAGATACGCAGTATTTT
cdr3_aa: CASGLSGTDTQYF

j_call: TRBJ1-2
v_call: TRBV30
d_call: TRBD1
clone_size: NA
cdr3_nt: TGTGCCTGGACCACCCACAGGGGATCTATTGGTGGCTACACCTTC
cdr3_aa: CAWTTHRGSIGGYTF

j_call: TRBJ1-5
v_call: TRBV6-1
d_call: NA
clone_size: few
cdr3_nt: TGTGCCAGCAGTGAACAACCAGGGGCTAATCAGCCCCAGCATTTT
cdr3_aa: CASSEQPGANQPQHF

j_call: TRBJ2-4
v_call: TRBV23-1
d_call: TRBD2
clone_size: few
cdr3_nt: TGCGCCAGCAGTCACCCGAGCGGGAGGGCCAAAAACATTCAGTACTTC
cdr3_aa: CASSHPSGRAKNIQYF

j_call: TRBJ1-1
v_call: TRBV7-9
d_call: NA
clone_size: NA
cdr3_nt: TGTGCCAGCAGCCAATACAGGGAGGGTGGAGCTTTCTTT
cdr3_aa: CASSQYREGGAFF

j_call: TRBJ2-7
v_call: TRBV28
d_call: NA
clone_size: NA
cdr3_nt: TGTGCCAGCAGTGAATACTACGAGCAGTACTTC
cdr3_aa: CASSEYYEQYF

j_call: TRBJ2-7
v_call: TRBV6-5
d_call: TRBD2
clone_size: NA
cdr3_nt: TGTGCCAGCAGTCCACCGGGGGGGGCCAACGAGCAGTACTTC
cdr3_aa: CASSPPGGANEQYF

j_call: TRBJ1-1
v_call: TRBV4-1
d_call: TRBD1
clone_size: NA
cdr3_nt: TGCGCCAGCAGCCAAGATCCTGGGACAGGGAAGGGAAGGAACACTGAAGCTTTCTTT
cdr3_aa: CASSQDPGTGKGRNTEAFF

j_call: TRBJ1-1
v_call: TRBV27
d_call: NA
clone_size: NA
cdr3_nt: TGTGCCAGCAGCCCGGACACGGACACTGAAGCTTTCTTT
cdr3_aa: CASSPDTDTEAFF

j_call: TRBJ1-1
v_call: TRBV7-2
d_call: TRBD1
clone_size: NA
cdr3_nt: TGTGCCAGCAGCCTTCAGGGGGGGGCTTGGGGCACTGAAGCTTTCTTT
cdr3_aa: CASSLQGGAWGTEAFF